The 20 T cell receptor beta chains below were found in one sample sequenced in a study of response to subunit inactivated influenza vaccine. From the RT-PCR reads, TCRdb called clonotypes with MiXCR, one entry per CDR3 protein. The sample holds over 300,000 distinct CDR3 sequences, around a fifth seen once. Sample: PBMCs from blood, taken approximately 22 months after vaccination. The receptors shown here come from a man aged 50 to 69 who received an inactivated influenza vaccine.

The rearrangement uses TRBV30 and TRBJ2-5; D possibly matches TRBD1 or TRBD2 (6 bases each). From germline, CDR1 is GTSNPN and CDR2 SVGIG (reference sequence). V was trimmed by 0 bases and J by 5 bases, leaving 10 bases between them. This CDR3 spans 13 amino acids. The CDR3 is CAWSVQGRETQYF. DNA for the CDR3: TGTGCCTGGAGTGTCCAGGGGAGGGAGACCCAGTACTTC.

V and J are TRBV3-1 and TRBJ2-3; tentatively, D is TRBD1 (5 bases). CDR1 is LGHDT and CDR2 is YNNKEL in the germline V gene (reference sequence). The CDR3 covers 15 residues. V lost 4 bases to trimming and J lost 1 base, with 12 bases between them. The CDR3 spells CASSPQGAGTDTQYF. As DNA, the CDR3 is TGTGCCAGCAGCCCGCAAGGGGCAGGCACAGATACGCAGTATTTT.

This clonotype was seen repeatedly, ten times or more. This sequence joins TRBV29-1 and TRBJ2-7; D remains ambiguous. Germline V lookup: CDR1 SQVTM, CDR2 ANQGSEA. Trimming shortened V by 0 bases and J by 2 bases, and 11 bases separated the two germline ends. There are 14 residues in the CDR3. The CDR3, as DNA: TGCAGCGTTGAAGATCAAAGTGGGGCCTACGAGCAGTACTTC. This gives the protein CSVEDQSGAYEQYF.

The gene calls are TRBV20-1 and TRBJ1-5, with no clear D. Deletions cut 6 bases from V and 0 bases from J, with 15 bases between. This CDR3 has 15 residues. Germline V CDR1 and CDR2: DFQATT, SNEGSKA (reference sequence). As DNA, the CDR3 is TGCAGTGCCCGGACCGTCGAGAATAGCAATCAGCCCCAGCATTTT. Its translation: CSARTVENSNQPQHF.

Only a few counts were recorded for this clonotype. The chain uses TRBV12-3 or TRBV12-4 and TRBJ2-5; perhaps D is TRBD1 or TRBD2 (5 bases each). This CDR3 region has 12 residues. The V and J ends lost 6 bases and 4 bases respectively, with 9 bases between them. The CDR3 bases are TGTGCCAGCAGCCGGGACGGAGAGACCCAGTACTTC. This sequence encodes CASSRDGETQYF.

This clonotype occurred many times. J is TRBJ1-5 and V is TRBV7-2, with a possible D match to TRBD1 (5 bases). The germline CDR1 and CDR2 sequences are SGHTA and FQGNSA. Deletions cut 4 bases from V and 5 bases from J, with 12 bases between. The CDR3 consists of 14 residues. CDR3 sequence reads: CASSSIGGYQPQHF. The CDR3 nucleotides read TGTGCCAGCAGCTCAATCGGGGGATATCAGCCCCAGCATTTT.

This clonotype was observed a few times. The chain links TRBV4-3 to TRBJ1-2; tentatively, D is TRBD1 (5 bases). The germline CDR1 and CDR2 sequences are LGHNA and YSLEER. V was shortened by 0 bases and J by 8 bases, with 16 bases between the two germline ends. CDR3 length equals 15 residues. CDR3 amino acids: CASSQDGADPDGYTF. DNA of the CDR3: TGCGCCAGCAGCCAAGACGGGGCCGACCCGGACGGCTACACCTTC.

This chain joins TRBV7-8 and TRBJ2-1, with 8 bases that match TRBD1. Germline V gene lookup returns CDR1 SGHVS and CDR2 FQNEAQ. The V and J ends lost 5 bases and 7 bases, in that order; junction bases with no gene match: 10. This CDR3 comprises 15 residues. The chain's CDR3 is CASSKRQGALNEQFF. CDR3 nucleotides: TGTGCCAGCAGCAAAAGGCAGGGGGCGTTAAATGAGCAGTTCTTC.

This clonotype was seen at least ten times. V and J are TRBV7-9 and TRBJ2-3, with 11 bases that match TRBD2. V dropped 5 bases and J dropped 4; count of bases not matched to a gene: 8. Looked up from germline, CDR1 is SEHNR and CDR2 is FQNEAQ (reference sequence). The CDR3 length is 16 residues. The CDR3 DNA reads TGTGCCAGCAGCACCCGACTAGCGGGGAGGGCAGATACGCAGTATTTT. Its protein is CASSTRLAGRADTQYF.

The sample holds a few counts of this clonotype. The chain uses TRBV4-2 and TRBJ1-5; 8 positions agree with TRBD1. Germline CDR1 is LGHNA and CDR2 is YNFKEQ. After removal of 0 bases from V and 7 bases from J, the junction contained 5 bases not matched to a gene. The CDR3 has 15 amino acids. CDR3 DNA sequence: TGTGCCAGCAGCCAAGAGGGACAGGCGGAGCAGCCCCAGCATTTT. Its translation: CASSQEGQAEQPQHF.

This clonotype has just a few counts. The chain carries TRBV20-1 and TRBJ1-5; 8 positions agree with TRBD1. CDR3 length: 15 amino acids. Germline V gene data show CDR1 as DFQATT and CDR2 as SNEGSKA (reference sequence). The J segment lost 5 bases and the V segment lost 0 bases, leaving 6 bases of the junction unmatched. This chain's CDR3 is CSARDGTGPDQPQHF. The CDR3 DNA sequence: TGCAGTGCTAGAGACGGGACAGGACCCGATCAGCCCCAGCATTTT.

In DNA, the CDR3 is TGTGCCAGTAGCGAGCCGGGGGTGACAGGGGCTCAGCCCCAGCATTTT. Its protein is CASSEPGVTGAQPQHF. The chain uses TRBV19 and TRBJ1-5; 8 bases map to TRBD1. The CDR3 has 16 amino acids. Germline loops: CDR1 LNHDA, CDR2 SQIVND (reference sequence). J was trimmed by 6 bases and V by 6 bases; bases with no gene match: 13. Complete variable domain (other parts from reference TRBV19 and TRBJ1-5): DGGITQSPKYLFRKEGQNVTLSCEQNLNHDAMYWYRQDPGQGLRLIYYSQIVNDFQKGDIAEGYSVSREKKESFPLTVTSAQKNPTAFYLCASSEPGVTGAQPQHFGDGTRLSIL.

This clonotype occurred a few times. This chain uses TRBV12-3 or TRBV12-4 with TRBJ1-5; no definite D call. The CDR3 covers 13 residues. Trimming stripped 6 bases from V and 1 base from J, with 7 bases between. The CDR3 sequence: CASSFVSNQPQHF. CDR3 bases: TGTGCCAGCAGCTTTGTCAGCAATCAGCCCCAGCATTTT.

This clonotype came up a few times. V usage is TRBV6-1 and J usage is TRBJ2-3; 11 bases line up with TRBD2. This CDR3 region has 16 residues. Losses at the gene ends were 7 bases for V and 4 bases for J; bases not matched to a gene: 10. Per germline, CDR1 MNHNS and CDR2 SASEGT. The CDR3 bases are TGTGCCAGCATAGCGGGAGGGCCTCTGCGTGCAGATACGCAGTATTTT. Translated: CASIAGGPLRADTQYF.

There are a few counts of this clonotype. DNA for the CDR3: TGTGCCAGCAGGGGCCTCTCTGGAAACACCATATATTTT. It specifies CASRGLSGNTIYF. The gene calls are TRBV27 and TRBJ1-3; no clear D. CDR1 MNHEY and CDR2 SMNVEV come from the germline V gene (reference sequence). V shed 6 bases and J shed 0 bases, with 6 bases lying between them. The CDR3 contains 13 residues.

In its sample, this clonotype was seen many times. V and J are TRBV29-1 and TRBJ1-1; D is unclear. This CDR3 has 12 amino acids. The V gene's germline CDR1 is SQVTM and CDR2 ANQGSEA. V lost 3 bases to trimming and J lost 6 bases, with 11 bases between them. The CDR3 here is CSVDEGLSEAFF. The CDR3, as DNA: TGCAGCGTTGATGAGGGTCTGTCTGAAGCTTTCTTT.

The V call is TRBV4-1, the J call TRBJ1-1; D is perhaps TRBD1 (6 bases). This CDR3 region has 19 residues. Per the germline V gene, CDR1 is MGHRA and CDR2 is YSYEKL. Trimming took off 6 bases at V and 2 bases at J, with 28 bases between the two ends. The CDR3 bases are TGCGCCAGCAGAAAAGCCACGGGGGGGGCGCATCGAAGTAACACTGAAGCTTTCTTT. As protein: CASRKATGGAHRSNTEAFF.

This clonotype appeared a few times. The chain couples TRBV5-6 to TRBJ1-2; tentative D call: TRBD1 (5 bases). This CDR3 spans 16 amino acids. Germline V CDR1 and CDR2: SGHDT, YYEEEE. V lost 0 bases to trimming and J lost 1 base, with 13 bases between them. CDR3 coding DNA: TGTGCCAGCAGCTTGGTGGTGACAGATGATAACTATGGCTACACCTTC. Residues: CASSLVVTDDNYGYTF.

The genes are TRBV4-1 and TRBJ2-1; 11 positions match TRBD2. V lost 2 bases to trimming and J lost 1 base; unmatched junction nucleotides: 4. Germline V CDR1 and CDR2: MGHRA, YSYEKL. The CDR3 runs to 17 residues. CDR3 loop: CASSQLAGGRSYNEQFF. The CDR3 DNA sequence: TGCGCCAGCAGCCAACTAGCGGGGGGTCGGTCCTACAATGAGCAGTTCTTC.

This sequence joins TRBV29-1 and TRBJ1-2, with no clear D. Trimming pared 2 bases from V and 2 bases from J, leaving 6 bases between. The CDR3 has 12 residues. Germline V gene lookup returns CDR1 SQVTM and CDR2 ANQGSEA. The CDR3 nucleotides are TGCAGCGTTGAATTTTGGAACTATGGCTACACCTTC. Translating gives CSVEFWNYGYTF.